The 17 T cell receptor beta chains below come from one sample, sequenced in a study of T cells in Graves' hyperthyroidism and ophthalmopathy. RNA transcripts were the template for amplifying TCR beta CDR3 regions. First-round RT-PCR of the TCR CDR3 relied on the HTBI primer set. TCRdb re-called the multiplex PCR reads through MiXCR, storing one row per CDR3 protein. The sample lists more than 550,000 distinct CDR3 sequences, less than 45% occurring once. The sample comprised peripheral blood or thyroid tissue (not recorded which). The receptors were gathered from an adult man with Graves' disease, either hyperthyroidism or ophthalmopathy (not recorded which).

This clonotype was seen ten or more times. The CDR3 bases are TGCGCCAGCAGTGAGTCTCCAGGGACGAGCTACACCTTC. This sequence encodes CASSESPGTSYTF. The chain is built from TRBV10-2 and TRBJ1-2, with D perhaps TRBD1 (5 bases). The CDR3 runs 13 residues. V was shortened by 0 bases and J by 9 bases, with 11 bases between the two germline ends. Germline CDR1 reads WSHSY; CDR2 reads SAAADI.

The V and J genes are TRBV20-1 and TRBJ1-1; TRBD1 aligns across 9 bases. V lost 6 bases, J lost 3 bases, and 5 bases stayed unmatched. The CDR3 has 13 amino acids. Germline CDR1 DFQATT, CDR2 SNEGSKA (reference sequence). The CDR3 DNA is TGCAGTGCCAAACAGGGGGCGCACACTGAAGCTTTCTTT. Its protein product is CSAKQGAHTEAFF.

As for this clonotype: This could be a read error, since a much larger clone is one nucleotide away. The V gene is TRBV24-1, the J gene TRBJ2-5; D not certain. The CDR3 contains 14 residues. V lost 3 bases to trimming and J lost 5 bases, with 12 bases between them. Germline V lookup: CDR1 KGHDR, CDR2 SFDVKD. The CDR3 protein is CATSDPPYAETQYF. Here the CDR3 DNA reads TGTGCCACCAGTGATCCCCCTTACGCCGAGACCCAGTACTTC.

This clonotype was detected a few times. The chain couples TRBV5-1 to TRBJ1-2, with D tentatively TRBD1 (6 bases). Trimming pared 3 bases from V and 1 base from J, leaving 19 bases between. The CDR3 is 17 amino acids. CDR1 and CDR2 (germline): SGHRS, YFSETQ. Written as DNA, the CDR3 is TGCGCCAGCAGCTCCACGGGACACCCTCCTAATAACTATGGCTACACCTTC. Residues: CASSSTGHPPNNYGYTF.

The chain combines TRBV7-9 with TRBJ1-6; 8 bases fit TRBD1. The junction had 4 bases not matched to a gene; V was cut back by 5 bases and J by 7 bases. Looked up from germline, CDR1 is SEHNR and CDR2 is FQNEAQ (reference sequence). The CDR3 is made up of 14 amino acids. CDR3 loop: CASSMGQANSPLHF. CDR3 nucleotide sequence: TGTGCCAGCAGCATGGGACAGGCCAATTCACCCCTCCACTTT.

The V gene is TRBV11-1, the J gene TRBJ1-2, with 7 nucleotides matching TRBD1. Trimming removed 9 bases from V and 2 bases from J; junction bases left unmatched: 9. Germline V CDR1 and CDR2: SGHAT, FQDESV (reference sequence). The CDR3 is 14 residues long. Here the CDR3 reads CASTVQGQNYGYTF. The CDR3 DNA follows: TGTGCCAGTACCGTACAGGGACAGAACTATGGCTACACCTTC.

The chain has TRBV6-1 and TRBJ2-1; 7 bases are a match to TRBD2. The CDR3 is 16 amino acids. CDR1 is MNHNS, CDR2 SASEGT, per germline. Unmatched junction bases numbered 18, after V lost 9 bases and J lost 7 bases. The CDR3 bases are TGTGCCAGTCTGCGGACTAGGGTCATTTCCCAGAATGAGCAGTTCTTC. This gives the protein CASLRTRVISQNEQFF.

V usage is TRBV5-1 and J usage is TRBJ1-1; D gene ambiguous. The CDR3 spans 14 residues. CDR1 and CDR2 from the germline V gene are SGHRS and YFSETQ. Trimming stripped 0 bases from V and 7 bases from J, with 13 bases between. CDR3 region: CASSLGVSVSEAFF. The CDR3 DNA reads TGCGCCAGCAGCTTGGGCGTCAGTGTTAGTGAAGCTTTCTTT.

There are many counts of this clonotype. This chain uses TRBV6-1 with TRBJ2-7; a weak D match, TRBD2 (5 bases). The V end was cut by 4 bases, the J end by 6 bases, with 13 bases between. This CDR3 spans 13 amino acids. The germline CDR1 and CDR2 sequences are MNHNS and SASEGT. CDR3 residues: CASSVREGSEQYF. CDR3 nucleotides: TGTGCCAGCAGTGTTCGGGAAGGCTCCGAGCAGTACTTC.

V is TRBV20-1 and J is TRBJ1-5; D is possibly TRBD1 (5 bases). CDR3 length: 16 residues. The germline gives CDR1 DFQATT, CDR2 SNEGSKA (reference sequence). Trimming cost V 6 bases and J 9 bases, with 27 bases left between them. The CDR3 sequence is CSAHTSTVLARSPQHF. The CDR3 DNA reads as TGCAGTGCCCATACATCGACAGTATTGGCGCGATCGCCCCAGCATTTT.

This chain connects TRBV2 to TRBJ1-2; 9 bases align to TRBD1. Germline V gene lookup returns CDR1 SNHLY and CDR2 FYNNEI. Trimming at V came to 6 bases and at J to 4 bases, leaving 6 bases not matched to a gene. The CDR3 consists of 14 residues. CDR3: CASRLGQGTYGYTF. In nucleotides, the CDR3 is TGTGCCAGCAGACTCGGACAGGGGACCTATGGCTACACCTTC.

This CDR3 reads CASSYPHSAGTQETQYF. In DNA, the CDR3 is TGTGCCAGCAGCTACCCCCACTCAGCGGGGACACAAGAGACCCAGTACTTC. The chain uses TRBV7-6 and TRBJ2-5; a possible D gene is TRBD2 (7 bases). V was shortened by 4 bases and J by 2 bases, with 20 bases between the two germline ends. The CDR3 is 17 residues long. Germline assignment: CDR1 SGHVS and CDR2 FNYEAQ.

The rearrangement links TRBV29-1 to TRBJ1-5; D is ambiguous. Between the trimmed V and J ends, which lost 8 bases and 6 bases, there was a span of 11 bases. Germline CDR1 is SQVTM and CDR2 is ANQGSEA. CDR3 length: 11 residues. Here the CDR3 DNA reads TGCAGCACCTTTCCGGGTCAGCCCCAGCATTTT. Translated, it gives CSTFPGQPQHF.

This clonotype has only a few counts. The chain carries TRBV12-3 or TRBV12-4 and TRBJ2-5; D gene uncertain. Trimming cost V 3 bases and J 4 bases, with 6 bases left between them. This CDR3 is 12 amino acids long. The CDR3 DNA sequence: TGTGCCAGCAGTTTCTTTGGAGAGACCCAGTACTTC. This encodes CASSFFGETQYF.

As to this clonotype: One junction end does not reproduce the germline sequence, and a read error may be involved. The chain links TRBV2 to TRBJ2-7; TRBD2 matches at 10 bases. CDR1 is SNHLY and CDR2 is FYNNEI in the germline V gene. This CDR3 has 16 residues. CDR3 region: CASSFSSGGASHEQYF. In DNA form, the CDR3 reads TGTGCCAGCAGCTTCTCCAGCGGGGGGGCCTCCCACGAGCAGTACTTC.

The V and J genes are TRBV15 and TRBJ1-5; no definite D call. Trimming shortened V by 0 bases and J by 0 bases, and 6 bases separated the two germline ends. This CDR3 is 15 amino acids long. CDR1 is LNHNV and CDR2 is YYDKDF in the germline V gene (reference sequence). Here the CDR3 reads CATSRDGDSNQPQHF. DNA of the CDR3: TGTGCCACCAGCAGAGATGGGGATAGCAATCAGCCCCAGCATTTT.

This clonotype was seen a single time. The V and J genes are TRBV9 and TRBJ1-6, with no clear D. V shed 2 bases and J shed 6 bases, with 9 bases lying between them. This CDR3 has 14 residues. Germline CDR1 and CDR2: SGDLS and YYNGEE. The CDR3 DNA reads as TGTGCCAGCAGCGTGGGGTGGACTAATTCACCCCTCCACTTT. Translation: CASSVGWTNSPLHF.